This T cell receptor (beta chain) comes out of a study of blood T cell repertoires in COVID-19. Turning to the study itself: Donors in the United States, Italy and Spain gave samples during acute or convalescent COVID-19. T cells, B-cell-depleted T cells, or PBMCs provided the cDNA or gDNA that served as material.

The CDR3 has 12 amino acids. With 5 bases clipped from V and 12 bases from J, the junction kept 7 bases outside the gene matches. Source study methods: Researchers report that nucleated cell counts were estimated from reference gene primer amplification. Assay: immunoSEQ multiplex PCR; the TCRdb copy retains only in-frame clones and omits some. Clonal size and the V and J genes are those of that table, whereas D and trimming came from the DNA. In the table there are over 200,000 clones, roughly 88% of which are singletons. Sequences were obtained from peripheral blood. V usage is TRBV12-3 or TRBV12-4 and J usage is TRBJ2-3; TRBD2 matches at 8 bases. The clonotype originates from a man in his forties or fifties with acute or convalescent COVID-19. Written as DNA, the CDR3 is TGTGCCAGCAGTACCGGGACTAGGGGACAGTATTTT. Translation: CASSTGTRGQYF.